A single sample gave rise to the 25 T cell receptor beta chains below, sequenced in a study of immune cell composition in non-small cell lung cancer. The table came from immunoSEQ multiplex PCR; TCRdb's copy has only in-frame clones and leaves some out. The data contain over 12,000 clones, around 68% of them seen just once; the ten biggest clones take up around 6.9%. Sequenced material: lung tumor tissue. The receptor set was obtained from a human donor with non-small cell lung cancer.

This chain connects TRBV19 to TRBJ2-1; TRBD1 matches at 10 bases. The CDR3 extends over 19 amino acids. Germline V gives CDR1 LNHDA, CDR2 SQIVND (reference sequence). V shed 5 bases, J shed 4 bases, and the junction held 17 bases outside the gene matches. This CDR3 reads CASSVYQPPGQGRYNEQFF. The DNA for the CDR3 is TGTGCCAGTAGTGTGTACCAACCTCCGGGACAGGGGCGGTACAATGAGCAGTTCTTC. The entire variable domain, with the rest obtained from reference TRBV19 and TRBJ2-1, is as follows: DGGITQSPKYLFRKEGQNVTLSCEQNLNHDAMYWYRQDPGQGLRLIYYSQIVNDFQKGDIAEGYSVSREKKESFPLTVTSAQKNPTAFYLCASSVYQPPGQGRYNEQFFGPGTRLTVL.

The DNA for the CDR3 is TGCGCCAGCAGTCTGGAGGGGTATCAAGAGACCCAGTACTTC. This translates into CASSLEGYQETQYF. The chain has TRBV5-1 and TRBJ2-5; TRBD2 might be the D (6 bases). The V end was cut by 5 bases, the J end by 2 bases, with 13 bases between. The CDR3 has 14 residues. CDR1 and CDR2 from the germline V gene are SGHRS and YFSETQ. Full variable domain (rest looked up from reference TRBV5-1 and TRBJ2-5): KAGVTQTPRYLIKTRGQQVTLSCSPISGHRSVSWYQQTPGQGLQFLFEYFSETQRNKGNFPGRFSGRQFSNSRSEMNVSTLELGDSALYLCASSLEGYQETQYFGPGTRLLVL.

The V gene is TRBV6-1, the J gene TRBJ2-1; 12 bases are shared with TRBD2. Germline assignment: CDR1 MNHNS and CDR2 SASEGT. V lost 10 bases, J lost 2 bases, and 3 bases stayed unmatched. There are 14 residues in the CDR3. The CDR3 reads CATGLAGPYNEQFF. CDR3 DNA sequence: TGTGCCACCGGACTAGCGGGACCCTACAATGAGCAGTTCTTC.

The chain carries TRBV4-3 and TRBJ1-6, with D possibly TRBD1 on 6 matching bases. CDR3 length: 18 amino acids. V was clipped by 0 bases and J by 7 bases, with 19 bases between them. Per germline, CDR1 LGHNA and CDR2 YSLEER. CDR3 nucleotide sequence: TGCGCCAGCAGCCAAGATCTCCTGGGGGGCGGGGGAAATTCACCCCTCCACTTT. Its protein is CASSQDLLGGGGNSPLHF.

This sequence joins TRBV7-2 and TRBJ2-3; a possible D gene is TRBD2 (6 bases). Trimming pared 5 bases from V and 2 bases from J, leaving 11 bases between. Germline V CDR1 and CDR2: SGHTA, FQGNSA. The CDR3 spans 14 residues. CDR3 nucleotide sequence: TGTGCCAGCAGCCGGGGACTTTTCACAGATACGCAGTATTTT. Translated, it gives CASSRGLFTDTQYF.

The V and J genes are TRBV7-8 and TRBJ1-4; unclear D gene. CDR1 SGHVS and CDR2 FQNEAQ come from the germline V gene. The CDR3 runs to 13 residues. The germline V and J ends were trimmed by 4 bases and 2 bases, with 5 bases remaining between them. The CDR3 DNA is TGTGCCAGCAGCTCCGGGACTAATGAAAAACTGTTTTTT. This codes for CASSSGTNEKLFF.

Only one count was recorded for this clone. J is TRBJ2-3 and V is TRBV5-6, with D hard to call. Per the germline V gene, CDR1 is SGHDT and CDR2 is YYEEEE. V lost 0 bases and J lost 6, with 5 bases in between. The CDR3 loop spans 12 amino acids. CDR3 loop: CASSLDSDTQYF. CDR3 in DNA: TGTGCCAGCAGCTTGGACTCTGATACGCAGTATTTT.

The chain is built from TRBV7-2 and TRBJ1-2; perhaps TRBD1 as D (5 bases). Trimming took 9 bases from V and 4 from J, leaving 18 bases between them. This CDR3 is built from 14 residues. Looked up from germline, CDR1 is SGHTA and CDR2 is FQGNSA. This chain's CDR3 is CASSRDSNRYGYTF. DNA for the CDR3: TGTGCCAGTTCGCGGGACTCCAACCGCTATGGCTACACCTTC.

CDR3 sequence reads: CASRDDREYGYTF. CDR3 nucleotides: TGCGCCAGCAGAGATGACAGGGAGTATGGCTACACCTTC. This chain joins TRBV10-2 and TRBJ1-2, with 7 bases fitting TRBD1. The V gene's germline CDR1 is WSHSY and CDR2 SAAADI. Trimming took 6 bases from V and 5 from J; bases not matched to a gene: 6. This CDR3 spans 13 amino acids.

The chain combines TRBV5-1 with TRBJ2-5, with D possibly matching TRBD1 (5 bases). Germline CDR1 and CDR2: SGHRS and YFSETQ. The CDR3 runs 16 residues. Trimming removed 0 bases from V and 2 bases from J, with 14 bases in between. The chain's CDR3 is CASSLAPLRTQETQYF. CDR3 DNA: TGCGCCAGCAGCTTGGCCCCCTTGCGGACACAAGAGACCCAGTACTTC.

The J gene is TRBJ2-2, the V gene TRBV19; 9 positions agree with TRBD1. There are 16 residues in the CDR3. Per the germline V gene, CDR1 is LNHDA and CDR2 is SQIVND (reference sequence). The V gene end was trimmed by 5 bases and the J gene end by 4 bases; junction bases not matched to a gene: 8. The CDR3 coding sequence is TGTGCCAGTAGTCTAAGTCAGACAGGGGGCACCGGGGAGCTGTTTTTT. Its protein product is CASSLSQTGGTGELFF.

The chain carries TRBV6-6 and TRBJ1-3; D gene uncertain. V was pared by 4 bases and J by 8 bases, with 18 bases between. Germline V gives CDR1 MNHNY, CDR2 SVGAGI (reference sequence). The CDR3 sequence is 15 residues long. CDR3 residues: CASSLGGSLGDTIYF. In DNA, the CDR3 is TGTGCCAGCAGTTTGGGAGGGTCCCTCGGAGACACCATATATTTT.

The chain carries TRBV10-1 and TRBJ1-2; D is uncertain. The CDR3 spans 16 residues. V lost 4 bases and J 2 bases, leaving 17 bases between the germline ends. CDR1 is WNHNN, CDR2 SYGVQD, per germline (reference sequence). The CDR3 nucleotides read TGCGCCAGCAGTGTATGGGCCCAAGGAGGGAACTATGGCTACACCTTC. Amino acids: CASSVWAQGGNYGYTF.

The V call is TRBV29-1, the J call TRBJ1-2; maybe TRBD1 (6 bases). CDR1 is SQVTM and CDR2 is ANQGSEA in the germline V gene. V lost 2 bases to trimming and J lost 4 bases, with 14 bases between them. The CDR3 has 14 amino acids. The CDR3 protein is CSVEHPGDLYGYTF. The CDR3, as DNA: TGCAGCGTTGAACACCCAGGGGACCTCTATGGCTACACCTTC. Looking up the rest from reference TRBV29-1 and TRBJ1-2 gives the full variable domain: SAVISQKPSRDICQRGTSLTIQCQVDSQVTMMFWYRQQPGQSLTLIATANQGSEATYESGFVIDKFPISRPNLTFSTLTVSNMSPEDSSIYLCSVEHPGDLYGYTFGSGTRLTVV.

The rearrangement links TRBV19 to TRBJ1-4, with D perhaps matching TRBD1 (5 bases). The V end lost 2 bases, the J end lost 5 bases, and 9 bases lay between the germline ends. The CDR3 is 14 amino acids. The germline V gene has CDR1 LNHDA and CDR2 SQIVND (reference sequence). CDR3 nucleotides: TGTGCCAGTAGTATACTGGGGCCGAATGAAAAACTGTTTTTT. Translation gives CASSILGPNEKLFF.

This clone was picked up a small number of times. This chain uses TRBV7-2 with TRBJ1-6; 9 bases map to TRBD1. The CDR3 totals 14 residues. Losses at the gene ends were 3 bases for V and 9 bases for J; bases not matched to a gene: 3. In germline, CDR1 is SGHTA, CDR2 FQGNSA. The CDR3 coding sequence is TGTGCCAGCAGCTTGGGGGACAGGGTTTCACCCCTCCACTTT. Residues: CASSLGDRVSPLHF.

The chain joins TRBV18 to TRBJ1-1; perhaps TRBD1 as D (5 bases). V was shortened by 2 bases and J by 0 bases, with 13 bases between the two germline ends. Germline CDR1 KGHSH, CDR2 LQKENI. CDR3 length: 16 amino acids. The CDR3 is CASSPAGYPLNTEAFF. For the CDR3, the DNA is TGTGCCAGCTCACCAGCAGGGTATCCATTGAACACTGAAGCTTTCTTT.

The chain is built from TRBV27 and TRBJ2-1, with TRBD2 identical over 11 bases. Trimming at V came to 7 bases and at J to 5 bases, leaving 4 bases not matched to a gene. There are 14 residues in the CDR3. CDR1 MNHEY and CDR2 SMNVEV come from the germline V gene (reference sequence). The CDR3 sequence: CASTIAGGNNEQFF. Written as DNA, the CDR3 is TGTGCCAGCACAATAGCGGGGGGGAACAATGAGCAGTTCTTC.

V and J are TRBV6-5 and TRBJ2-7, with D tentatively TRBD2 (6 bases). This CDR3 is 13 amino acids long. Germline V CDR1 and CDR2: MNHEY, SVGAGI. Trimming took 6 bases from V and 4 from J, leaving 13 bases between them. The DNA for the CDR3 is TGTGCCAGCAGCCCCGAGGCGGGGTACGAGCAGTACTTC. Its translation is CASSPEAGYEQYF.

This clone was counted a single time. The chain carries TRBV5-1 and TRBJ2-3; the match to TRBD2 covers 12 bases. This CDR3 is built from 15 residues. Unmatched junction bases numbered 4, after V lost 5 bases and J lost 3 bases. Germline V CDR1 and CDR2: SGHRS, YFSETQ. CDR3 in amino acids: CASRLAGGRTDTQYF. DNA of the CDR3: TGCGCCAGCAGACTAGCGGGGGGTAGGACAGATACGCAGTATTTT.

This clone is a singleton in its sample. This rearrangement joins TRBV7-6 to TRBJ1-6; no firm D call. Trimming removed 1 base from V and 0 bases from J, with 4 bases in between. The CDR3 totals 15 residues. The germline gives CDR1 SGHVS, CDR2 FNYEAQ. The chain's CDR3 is CASSLGSSYNSPLHF. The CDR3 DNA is TGTGCCAGCAGCTTAGGCAGCTCCTATAATTCACCCCTCCACTTT.

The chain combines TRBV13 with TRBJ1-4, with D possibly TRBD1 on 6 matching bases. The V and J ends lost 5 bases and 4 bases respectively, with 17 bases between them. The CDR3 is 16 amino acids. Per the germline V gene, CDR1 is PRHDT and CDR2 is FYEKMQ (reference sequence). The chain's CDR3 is CASSLRGGAINEKLFF. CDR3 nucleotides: TGTGCCAGCAGCCTGAGGGGGGGGGCGATTAATGAAAAACTGTTTTTT. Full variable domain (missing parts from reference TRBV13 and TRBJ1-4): AAGVIQSPRHLIKEKRETATLKCYPIPRHDTVYWYQQGPGQDPQFLISFYEKMQSDKGSIPDRFSAQQFSDYHSELNMSSLELGDSALYFCASSLRGGAINEKLFFGSGTQLSVL.

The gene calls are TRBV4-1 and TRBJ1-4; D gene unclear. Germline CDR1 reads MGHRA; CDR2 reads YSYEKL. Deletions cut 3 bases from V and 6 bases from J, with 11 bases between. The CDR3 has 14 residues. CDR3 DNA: TGCGCCAGCAGCCACGGGGAGCTTGATGAAAAACTGTTTTTT. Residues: CASSHGELDEKLFF.

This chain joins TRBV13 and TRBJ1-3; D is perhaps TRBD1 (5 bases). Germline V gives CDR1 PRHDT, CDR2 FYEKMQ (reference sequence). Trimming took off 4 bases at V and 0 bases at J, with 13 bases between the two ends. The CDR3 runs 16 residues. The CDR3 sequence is CASSSALGASGNTIYF. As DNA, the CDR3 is TGTGCCAGCAGCTCGGCGTTAGGGGCCTCTGGAAACACCATATATTTT.

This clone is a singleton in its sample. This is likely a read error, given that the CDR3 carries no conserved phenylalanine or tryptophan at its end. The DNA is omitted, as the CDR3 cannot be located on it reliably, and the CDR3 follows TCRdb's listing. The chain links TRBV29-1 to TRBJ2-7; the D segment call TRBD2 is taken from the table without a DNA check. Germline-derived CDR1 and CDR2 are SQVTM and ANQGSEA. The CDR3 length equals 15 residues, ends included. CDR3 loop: CSVKDDKGLAGAPPL.